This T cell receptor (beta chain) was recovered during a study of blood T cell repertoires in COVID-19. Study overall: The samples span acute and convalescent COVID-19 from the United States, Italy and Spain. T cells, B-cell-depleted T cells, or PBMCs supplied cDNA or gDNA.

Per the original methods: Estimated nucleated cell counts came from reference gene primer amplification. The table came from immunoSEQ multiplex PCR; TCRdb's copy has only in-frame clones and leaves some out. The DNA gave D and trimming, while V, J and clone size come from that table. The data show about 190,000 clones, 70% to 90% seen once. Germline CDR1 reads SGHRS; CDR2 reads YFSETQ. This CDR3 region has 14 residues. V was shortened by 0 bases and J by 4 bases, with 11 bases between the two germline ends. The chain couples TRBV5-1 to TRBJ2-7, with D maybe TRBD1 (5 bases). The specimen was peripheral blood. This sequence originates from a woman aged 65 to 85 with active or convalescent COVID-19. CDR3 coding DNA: TGCGCCAGCAGCTTGGCAGGGCAGGGTTACGAGCAGTACTTC. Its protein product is CASSLAGQGYEQYF.